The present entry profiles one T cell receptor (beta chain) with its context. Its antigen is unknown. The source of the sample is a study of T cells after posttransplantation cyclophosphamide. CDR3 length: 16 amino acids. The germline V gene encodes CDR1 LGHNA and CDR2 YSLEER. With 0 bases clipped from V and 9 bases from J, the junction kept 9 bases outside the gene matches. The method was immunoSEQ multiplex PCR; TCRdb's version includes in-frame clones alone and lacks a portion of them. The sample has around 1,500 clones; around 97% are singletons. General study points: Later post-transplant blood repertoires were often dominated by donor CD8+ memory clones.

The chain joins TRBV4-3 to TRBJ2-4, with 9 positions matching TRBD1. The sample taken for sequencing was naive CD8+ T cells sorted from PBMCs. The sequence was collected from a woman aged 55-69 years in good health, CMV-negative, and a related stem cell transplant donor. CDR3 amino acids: CASSQEVDRGVGIQYF. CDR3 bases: TGCGCCAGCAGCCAAGAAGTGGACAGGGGAGTGGGCATTCAGTACTTC.